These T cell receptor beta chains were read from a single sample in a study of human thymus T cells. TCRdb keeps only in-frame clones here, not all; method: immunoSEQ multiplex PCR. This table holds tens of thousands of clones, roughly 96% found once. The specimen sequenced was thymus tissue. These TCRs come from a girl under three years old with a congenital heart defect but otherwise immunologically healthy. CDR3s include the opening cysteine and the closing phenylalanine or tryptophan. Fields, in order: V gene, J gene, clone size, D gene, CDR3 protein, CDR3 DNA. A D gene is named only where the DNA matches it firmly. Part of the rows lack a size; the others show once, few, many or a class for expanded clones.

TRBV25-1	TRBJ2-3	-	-	CASRITTPGSTDTQYF	TGTGCCAGCAGAATAACGACTCCGGGTAGCACAGATACGCAGTATTTT
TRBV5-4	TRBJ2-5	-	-	CASSYFQGLGGGTQYF	TGTGCCAGCAGCTACTTCCAGGGACTCGGTGGCGGGACCCAGTACTTC
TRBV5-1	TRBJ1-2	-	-	CASSLDGGLGYGYTF	TGCGCCAGCAGCTTGGACGGGGGCCTTGGCTATGGCTACACCTTC
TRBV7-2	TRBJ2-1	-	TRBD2	CASSLTTGTSGRLGEQFF	TGTGCCAGCAGCTTAACTACCGGGACTAGCGGGAGGTTAGGTGAGCAGTTCTTC
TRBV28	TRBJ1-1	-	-	CASSLPREGLNTEAFF	TGTGCCAGCAGTTTACCCAGGGAGGGACTGAACACTGAAGCTTTCTTT
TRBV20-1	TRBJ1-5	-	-	CSARARQPQHF	TGCAGTGCTAGGGCCAGGCAGCCCCAGCATTTT
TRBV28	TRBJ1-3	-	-	CASESGAIISGNTIYF	TGTGCCAGCGAGTCAGGGGCAATCATCTCTGGAAACACCATATATTTT
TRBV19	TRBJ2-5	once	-	CASSIGPVEGQETQYF	TGTGCCAGTAGTATAGGGCCCGTGGAGGGACAAGAGACCCAGTACTTC
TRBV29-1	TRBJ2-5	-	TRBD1	CSVEPSGQDKETQYF	TGCAGCGTTGAACCCTCGGGACAGGACAAAGAGACCCAGTACTTC
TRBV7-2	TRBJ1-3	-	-	CASSPSGTYGNTIYF	TGTGCCAGCAGCCCTTCCGGGACATATGGAAACACCATATATTTT
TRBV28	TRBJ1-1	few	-	CASRLMGDEMNTEAFF	TGTGCCAGCAGGCTTATGGGGGACGAGATGAACACTGAAGCTTTCTTT
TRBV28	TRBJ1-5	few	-	CASSSPGQPQHF	TGTGCCAGCAGTTCCCCAGGGCAGCCCCAGCATTTT
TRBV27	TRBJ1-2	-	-	CASSPDPRSGYTF	TGTGCCAGCAGTCCAGACCCCCGGAGTGGCTACACCTTC
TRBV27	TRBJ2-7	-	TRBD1	CASRQGATSYEQYF	TGTGCCAGCAGACAGGGGGCGACCTCCTACGAGCAGTACTTC
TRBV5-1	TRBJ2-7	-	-	CASSLISRTAPPDYEQYF	TGCGCCAGCAGCTTGATAAGTCGGACCGCCCCACCCGACTACGAGCAGTACTTC
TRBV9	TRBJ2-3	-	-	CASSVDEGPTTDTQYF	TGTGCCAGCAGCGTAGATGAGGGACCTACAACAGATACGCAGTATTTT
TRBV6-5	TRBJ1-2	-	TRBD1	CASSSRRGQNYGYTF	TGTGCCAGCAGTTCCCGGAGGGGGCAAAACTATGGCTACACCTTC
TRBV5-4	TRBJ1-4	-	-	CASSRGGGGGEKLFF	TGTGCCAGCAGCCGGGGAGGAGGGGGAGGCGAAAAACTGTTTTTT
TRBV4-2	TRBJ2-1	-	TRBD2	CASSQARASGSEIGEQFF	TGTGCCAGCAGCCAAGCTCGGGCTAGCGGGAGCGAGATCGGTGAGCAGTTCTTC
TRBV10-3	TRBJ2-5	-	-	CASTSHGQETQYF	TGTGCCTCAACCTCTCACGGCCAAGAGACCCAGTACTTC
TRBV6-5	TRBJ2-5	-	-	CASSEGETQYF	TGTGCCAGCAGTGAGGGGGAGACCCAGTACTTC
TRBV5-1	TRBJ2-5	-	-	CASSSRAAVETQYF	TGCGCCAGCAGCTCGCGGGCCGCAGTAGAGACCCAGTACTTC
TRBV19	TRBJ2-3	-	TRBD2	CASTPQEREGQPDTQYF	TGTGCCAGTACCCCCCAGGAGCGGGAGGGCCAACCAGATACGCAGTATTTT
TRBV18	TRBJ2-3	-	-	CASSPWGFTDTQYF	TGTGCCAGCTCACCATGGGGGTTCACAGATACGCAGTATTTT
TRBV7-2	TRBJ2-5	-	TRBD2	CASSPVVREEQETQYF	TGTGCCAGCAGCCCCGTGGTGCGGGAGGAGCAAGAGACCCAGTACTTC
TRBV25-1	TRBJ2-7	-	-	CASSADTGNPNPEQYF	TGTGCCAGCAGTGCGGACACAGGGAACCCCAACCCCGAGCAGTACTTC
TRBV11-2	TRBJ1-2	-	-	CASSRRVSEYGYTF	TGTGCCAGCAGCCGCAGGGTGTCCGAGTATGGCTACACCTTC
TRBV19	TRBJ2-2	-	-	CASGNSSTGELFF	TGTGCCAGTGGTAATAGCAGCACCGGGGAGCTGTTTTTT
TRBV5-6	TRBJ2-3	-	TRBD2	CASSPEREFDTDTQYF	TGTGCCAGCAGCCCGGAGCGGGAGTTTGACACAGATACGCAGTATTTT
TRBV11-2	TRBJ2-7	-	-	CASRGWIYEQYF	TGTGCCAGCAGGGGTTGGATCTACGAGCAGTACTTC
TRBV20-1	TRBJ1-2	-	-	CSASGGGGYTF	TGCAGTGCTAGCGGGGGTGGTGGCTACACCTTC
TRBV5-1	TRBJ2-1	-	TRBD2	CASSLGVSGRVSYNEQFF	TGCGCCAGCAGCTTGGGGGTTAGCGGGAGAGTATCCTACAATGAGCAGTTCTTC
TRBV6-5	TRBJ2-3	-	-	CASSYRSLGDTQYF	TGTGCCAGCAGTTACCGAAGCCTGGGAGATACGCAGTATTTT
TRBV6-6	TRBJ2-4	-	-	CASKRIKAKNIQYF	TGTGCCAGCAAGCGTATCAAAGCCAAAAACATTCAGTACTTC
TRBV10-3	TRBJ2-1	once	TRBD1	CAISVIERGFPGQVNNEQFF	TGTGCCATCAGTGTGATCGAACGGGGGTTTCCGGGACAGGTCAATAATGAGCAGTTCTTC
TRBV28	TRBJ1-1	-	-	CASSYRQKGNTEAFF	TGTGCCAGCTCCTATCGACAGAAGGGAAACACTGAAGCTTTCTTT
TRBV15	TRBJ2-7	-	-	CATRAPWPGQGDSYEQYF	TGTGCCACCAGAGCGCCTTGGCCCGGGCAGGGAGACTCCTACGAGCAGTACTTC
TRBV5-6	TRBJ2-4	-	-	CASSLVRGALAKNIQYF	TGTGCCAGCAGCTTGGTTCGGGGGGCACTAGCCAAAAACATTCAGTACTTC
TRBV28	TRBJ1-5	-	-	CASRTRQINNQPQHF	TGTGCCAGCAGGACCCGACAGATCAACAATCAGCCCCAGCATTTT
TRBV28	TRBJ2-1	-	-	CASSYDNEQFF	TGTGCCAGCAGTTACGACAATGAGCAGTTCTTC
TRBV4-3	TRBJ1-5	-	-	CASSQVGELPQHF	TGCGCCAGCAGCCAAGTGGGGGAACTACCCCAGCATTTT
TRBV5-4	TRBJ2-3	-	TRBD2	CASSSGTITDTQYF	TGTGCCAGCAGCTCCGGGACTATAACAGATACGCAGTATTTT
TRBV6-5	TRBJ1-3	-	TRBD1	CASTGGSGNTIYF	TGTGCCAGTACAGGGGGCTCTGGAAACACCATATATTTT